Listed below are T cell receptor beta chains from one sample, sequenced in a study of cytomegalovirus exposure and HLA in healthy donors. Some clones are missing from TCRdb's copy, which holds only in-frame ones; the method was immunoSEQ multiplex PCR. Of about 150,000 clones in the sample, almost 85% are singletons; the top ten hold 0.38%. The sequenced sample consisted of PBMCs. The receptors shown here come from a boy younger than 10 in good health and CMV-seronegative. CDR3s include the opening cysteine and the closing phenylalanine or tryptophan. Each record gives: V gene, clone size, J gene, D gene, CDR3 protein, CDR3 DNA. D genes are given only for firm matches. Clone size is shown for a subset of rows, as once, few, many or a class of expanded clone.

v_call: TRBV5-5
clone_size: few
j_call: TRBJ1-1
d_call: TRBD1
cdr3_aa: CASSPNRGRGTEAFF
cdr3_nt: TGTGCCAGCAGCCCAAACAGGGGGCGCGGAACTGAAGCTTTCTTT

v_call: TRBV28
clone_size: NA
j_call: TRBJ2-7
d_call: NA
cdr3_aa: CASSLLTATSYEQYF
cdr3_nt: TGTGCCAGCAGTTTGTTGACAGCTACTTCCTACGAGCAGTACTTC

v_call: TRBV10-3
clone_size: NA
j_call: TRBJ2-2
d_call: NA
cdr3_aa: CAARQGGDTGELFF
cdr3_nt: TGTGCCGCGCGACAGGGCGGGGACACCGGGGAGCTGTTTTTT

v_call: TRBV9
clone_size: NA
j_call: TRBJ1-4
d_call: TRBD1
cdr3_aa: CASSGYRGGNEKLFF
cdr3_nt: TGTGCCAGCAGCGGCTACAGGGGAGGTAATGAAAAACTGTTTTTT

v_call: TRBV10-1
clone_size: NA
j_call: TRBJ2-1
d_call: TRBD2
cdr3_aa: CASSEERAGGFNEQFF
cdr3_nt: TGCGCCAGCAGTGAAGAGAGAGCGGGAGGGTTTAATGAGCAGTTCTTC

v_call: TRBV5-8
clone_size: NA
j_call: TRBJ2-7
d_call: NA
cdr3_aa: CASSLDRALYEQYF
cdr3_nt: TGTGCCAGCAGCTTGGACAGGGCTCTCTACGAGCAGTACTTC

v_call: TRBV28
clone_size: NA
j_call: TRBJ2-7
d_call: TRBD1
cdr3_aa: CASSFTGGTYEQYF
cdr3_nt: TGTGCCAGCAGTTTCACAGGGGGCACGTACGAGCAGTACTTC

v_call: TRBV5-1
clone_size: NA
j_call: TRBJ2-2
d_call: TRBD1
cdr3_aa: CASALDRAAGTGELFF
cdr3_nt: TGCGCCAGTGCCCTGGACAGGGCTGCTGGCACCGGGGAGCTGTTTTTT

v_call: TRBV6-1
clone_size: once
j_call: TRBJ2-7
d_call: NA
cdr3_aa: CASIKPSSYEQYF
cdr3_nt: TGTGCCAGCATTAAACCCAGTTCCTACGAGCAGTACTTC

v_call: TRBV5-8
clone_size: NA
j_call: TRBJ2-3
d_call: NA
cdr3_aa: CASNLGLTFTDTQYF
cdr3_nt: TGTGCCAGCAACCTCGGACTAACATTCACAGATACGCAGTATTTT

v_call: TRBV6-5
clone_size: NA
j_call: TRBJ1-3
d_call: NA
cdr3_aa: CASSSRTSSGNTIYF
cdr3_nt: TGTGCCAGCAGTTCACGAACGAGCTCTGGAAACACCATATATTTT

v_call: TRBV27
clone_size: NA
j_call: TRBJ2-7
d_call: TRBD1
cdr3_aa: CASSLSGLDRVYEQYF
cdr3_nt: TGTGCCAGCAGTTTATCGGGCTTGGACAGGGTCTACGAGCAGTACTTC

v_call: TRBV27
clone_size: NA
j_call: TRBJ2-1
d_call: NA
cdr3_aa: CASSLLENIRNEQFF
cdr3_nt: TGTGCCAGCAGTTTACTAGAGAATATTCGCAATGAGCAGTTCTTC

v_call: TRBV4-1
clone_size: NA
j_call: TRBJ2-1
d_call: NA
cdr3_aa: CASSQGASSYNEQFF
cdr3_nt: TGCGCCAGCAGCCAAGGGGCGAGCTCCTACAATGAGCAGTTCTTC